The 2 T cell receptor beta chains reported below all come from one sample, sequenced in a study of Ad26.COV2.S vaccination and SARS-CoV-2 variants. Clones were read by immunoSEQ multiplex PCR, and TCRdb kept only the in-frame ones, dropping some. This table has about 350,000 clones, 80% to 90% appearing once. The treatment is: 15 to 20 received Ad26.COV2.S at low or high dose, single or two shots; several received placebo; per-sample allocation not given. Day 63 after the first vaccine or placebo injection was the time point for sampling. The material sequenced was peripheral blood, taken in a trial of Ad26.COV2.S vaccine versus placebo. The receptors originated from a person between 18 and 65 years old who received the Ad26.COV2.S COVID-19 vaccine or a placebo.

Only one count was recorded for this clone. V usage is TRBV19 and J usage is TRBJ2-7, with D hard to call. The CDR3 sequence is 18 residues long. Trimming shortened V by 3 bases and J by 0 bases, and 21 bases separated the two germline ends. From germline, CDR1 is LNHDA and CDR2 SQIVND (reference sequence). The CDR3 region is CASSIIFWTVKSSYEQYF. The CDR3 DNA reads TGTGCCAGTAGTATTATCTTTTGGACGGTGAAAAGCTCCTACGAGCAGTACTTC. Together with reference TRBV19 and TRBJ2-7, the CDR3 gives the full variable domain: DGGITQSPKYLFRKEGQNVTLSCEQNLNHDAMYWYRQDPGQGLRLIYYSQIVNDFQKGDIAEGYSVSREKKESFPLTVTSAQKNPTAFYLCASSIIFWTVKSSYEQYFGPGTRLTVT.

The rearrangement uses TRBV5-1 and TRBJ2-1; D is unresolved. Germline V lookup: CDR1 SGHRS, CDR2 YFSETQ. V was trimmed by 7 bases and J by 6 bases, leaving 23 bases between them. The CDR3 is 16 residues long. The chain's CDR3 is CASVSHGLEYGNEQFF. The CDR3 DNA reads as TGCGCCAGCGTTTCTCACGGGTTGGAATATGGCAATGAGCAGTTCTTC.